This is a list of T cell receptor beta chains from one sample in a study of shared clonotypes between healthy human individuals. The data were produced by immunoSEQ multiplex PCR, yet TCRdb's version contains in-frame clones alone and is incomplete. There are hundreds of thousands of clones in the sample; nearly 98% occur only once, and roughly 0.29% lies in the top ten. The sequencing input was naive CD8+ T cells sorted from blood. Receptor source: a man younger than 40 in good health. CDR3s leave out the opening cysteine and the closing phenylalanine or tryptophan. The order of the fields is J gene, V gene, CDR3 protein.

TRBJ1-2,TRBV7-9,ASSLPPVIDNYGYT
TRBJ1-1,TRBV7-9,ASSLIASPTGNTEAF
TRBJ2-7,TRBV7-8,ASSLERGSHEQY
TRBJ1-1,TRBV27,ASSLFPWLEAF
TRBJ2-1,TRBV2,ASSELTSGTRYNEQF
TRBJ2-7,TRBV5-1,ASSGGASSYEQY
TRBJ2-1,TRBV27,ASSTPHNEQF
TRBJ2-1,TRBV4-1,ASSARGNEQF
TRBJ1-2,TRBV6-5,ASSGTGEYGYT
TRBJ2-2,TRBV5-4,ASSLPNWNTNTGELF
TRBJ2-2,TRBV14,ASSHSKGDRTFTANTGELF
TRBJ2-7,TRBV10-1,ASSPDRDYEQY
TRBJ2-7,TRBV11-2,ASSFGSGAYEQY
TRBJ2-7,TRBV4-3,ASSQERSIHYEQY
TRBJ2-5,TRBV29-1,SADPHQEETQY
TRBJ2-3,TRBV4-1,ASSQGQGSDTQY
TRBJ2-3,TRBV7-9,ASTPPGGRPDTQY
TRBJ2-1,TRBV10-3,AISEAEKRNEQF
TRBJ2-1,TRBV29-1,SVLRDQSSYNEQF
TRBJ2-1,TRBV28,ASSYLRESKTLQYNEQF
TRBJ2-3,TRBV7-8,ASSPTYGWSSTDTQY
TRBJ2-1,TRBV29-1,SVVRRAPYNEQF
TRBJ2-3,TRBV5-6,ASSPGPYPTDTQY
TRBJ2-2,TRBV7-9,ASSFPLGLAGNTGELF
TRBJ2-7,TRBV7-9,ASSPWEGYEQY
TRBJ2-5,TRBV28,ASSLLAGEQETQY
TRBJ2-1,TRBV30,AWSKGAAPYNEQF
TRBJ2-7,TRBV7-7,ASSPNVGEDYEQY
TRBJ1-2,TRBV11-2,ASSLNPGSYGYT
TRBJ2-3,TRBV9,ASSAWDRGADTQY
TRBJ2-7,TRBV29-1,SVSWGAYEQY
TRBJ1-4,TRBV6-1,ASGGTTNEKLF
TRBJ2-7,TRBV29-1,SVDTGTDYEQY
TRBJ2-1,TRBV5-6,ASSPQGEYNEQF
TRBJ2-1,TRBV9,ASSVSGQSDNEQF
TRBJ2-1,TRBV5-1,ASSSSGRDPYNEQF
TRBJ2-1,TRBV6-5,ASSYSGNEQF
TRBJ1-1,TRBV28,ASSSGVLMNTEAF
TRBJ2-7,TRBV30,AWSGGSNEQY
TRBJ1-5,TRBV19,ASSIIETGNQPQH